Listed here are 29 T cell receptor beta chains from one sample, sequenced in a study of shared clonotypes between healthy human individuals. Sequencing was performed with immunoSEQ multiplex PCR; in TCRdb, only in-frame clones are kept and a portion is missing. This sample carries over 2 million clones, roughly 95% of them seen once, and the ten largest clones take about 1.1%. Naive CD8 cells were CD45RO-negative, positively selected for CCR7, excluding terminally differentiated effector memory CD45RA+ cells. The specimen was naive CD8+ T cells sorted from blood. The receptors shown here come from a man aged 18 to 29 in good health.

The chain has TRBV4-1 and TRBJ1-1; TRBD1 might be the D (6 bases). V was shortened by 1 base and J by 0 bases, with 15 bases between the two germline ends. Germline CDR1 reads MGHRA; CDR2 reads YSYEKL. The CDR3 spans 17 residues. DNA for the CDR3: TGCGCCAGCAGCCAAGGACAAGGGGGACTTATGAACACTGAAGCTTTCTTT. Translating gives CASSQGQGGLMNTEAFF.

The chain's CDR3 is CASAVTYEQYF. For the CDR3, the DNA is TGTGCCAGCGCCGTCACCTACGAGCAGTACTTC. The chain links TRBV5-8 to TRBJ2-7; D remains unclear. The V gene's germline CDR1 is SGHTS and CDR2 YDEGEE. CDR3 size: 11 residues. V was cut by 7 bases and J by 2 bases, with 7 bases left in between.

The chain combines TRBV7-8 with TRBJ2-1; D is uncertain. The CDR3 length is 13 residues. V lost 5 bases and J lost 5, with 10 bases in between. CDR1 is SGHVS and CDR2 is FQNEAQ in the germline V gene. The CDR3 coding sequence is TGTGCCAGCAGCCAATTCAGCGACAATGAGCAGTTCTTC. Translating gives CASSQFSDNEQFF.

The CDR3: CASSAVGLETQYF. The CDR3 region has the DNA TGCGCCAGCAGCGCGGTTGGGTTGGAGACCCAGTACTTC. The chain combines TRBV10-1 with TRBJ2-5; D gene uncertain. CDR1 is WNHNN, CDR2 SYGVQD, per germline (reference sequence). V was pared by 6 bases and J by 5 bases, with 13 bases between. This CDR3 region has 13 residues.

The rearrangement uses TRBV4-2 and TRBJ2-6; the D is unclear. V was trimmed by 3 bases and J by 2 bases, leaving 11 bases between them. Germline V lookup: CDR1 LGHNA, CDR2 YNFKEQ. The CDR3 length is 16 residues. This chain's CDR3 is CASSQALGPGANVLTF. The CDR3 nucleotides are TGTGCCAGCAGCCAGGCGCTCGGGCCTGGGGCCAACGTCCTGACTTTC.

This chain joins TRBV14 and TRBJ1-2; D is undetermined. Trimming pared 0 bases from V and 3 bases from J, leaving 11 bases between. This CDR3 is 15 amino acids long. Germline values: CDR1 SGHDN, CDR2 FVKESK. The DNA of the CDR3 is TGTGCCAGCAGCCAAGAATGGGCCTCTGACTATGGCTACACCTTC. Its translation: CASSQEWASDYGYTF. Using reference TRBV14 and TRBJ1-2 for the parts outside the CDR3, the full variable domain is EAGVTQFPSHSVIEKGQTVTLRCDPISGHDNLYWYRRVMGKEIKFLLHFVKESKQDESGMPNNRFLAERTGGTYSTLKVQPAELEDSGVYFCASSQEWASDYGYTFGSGTRLTVV.

The chain employs TRBV6-8 and TRBJ1-1, with D perhaps TRBD1 (5 bases). The CDR3 contains 14 residues. From germline, CDR1 is MNHGY and CDR2 SAAAGT. V lost 0 bases to trimming and J lost 6 bases, with 11 bases between them. CDR3 amino acids: CASSYSTGEAEAFF. The CDR3, as DNA: TGTGCCAGCAGTTACTCGACGGGGGAGGCTGAAGCTTTCTTT.

The V and J genes are TRBV27 and TRBJ2-7; D is undetermined. Trimming took off 7 bases at V and 4 bases at J, with 5 bases between the two ends. CDR1 and CDR2 from the germline V gene are MNHEY and SMNVEV (reference sequence). This CDR3 is built from 10 residues. CDR3 sequence: CASIQYEQYF. In DNA form, the CDR3 reads TGTGCCAGCATTCAATACGAGCAGTACTTC.

The chain uses TRBV18 and TRBJ2-1; 13 bases are shared with TRBD2. Trimming removed 6 bases from V and 10 bases from J; junction bases left unmatched: 6. Germline V gene data show CDR1 as KGHSH and CDR2 as LQKENI. CDR3 length: 14 residues. The CDR3, as DNA: TGTGCCAGCTCCGGGACTAGCGGGGACCTAGAGCAGTTCTTC. Translated, it gives CASSGTSGDLEQFF. The whole variable domain, filled in from reference TRBV18 and TRBJ2-1, reads NAGVMQNPRHLVRRRGQEARLRCSPMKGHSHVYWYRQLPEEGLKFMVYLQKENIIDESGMPKERFSAEFPKEGPSILRIQQVVRGDSAAYFCASSGTSGDLEQFFGPGTRLTVL.

The gene calls are TRBV28 and TRBJ2-3; 12 bases line up with TRBD2. Germline values: CDR1 MDHEN, CDR2 SYDVKM. There are 19 residues in the CDR3. With V trimmed by 3 bases and J by 0 bases, 10 bases remained unmatched. The DNA for the CDR3 is TGTGCCAGCAGTTTGCCTGGACTAGCGGGGACTTCTAGCACAGATACGCAGTATTTT. Its protein is CASSLPGLAGTSSTDTQYF.

This chain uses TRBV7-9 with TRBJ1-4; 7 positions agree with TRBD1. Germline CDR1 is SEHNR and CDR2 is FQNEAQ (reference sequence). Trimming took 4 bases from V and 0 from J; bases not matched to a gene: 8. The length of the CDR3 is 17 residues. This CDR3 is CASSWTGLGSTNEKLFF. Written as DNA, the CDR3 is TGTGCCAGCAGCTGGACAGGACTCGGCTCAACTAATGAAAAACTGTTTTTT. The variable domain in full, with the rest retrieved from reference TRBV7-9 and TRBJ1-4, is DTGVSQNPRHKITKRGQNVTFRCDPISEHNRLYWYRQTLGQGPEFLTYFQNEAQLEKSRLLSDRFSAERPKGSFSTLEIQRTEQGDSAMYLCASSWTGLGSTNEKLFFGSGTQLSVL.

The chain links TRBV9 to TRBJ2-1, with 7 bases lining up with TRBD2. The CDR3 is made up of 15 amino acids. V lost 4 bases to trimming and J lost 6 bases; unmatched junction nucleotides: 10. Germline V lookup: CDR1 SGDLS, CDR2 YYNGEE. The CDR3 sequence: CASSPRGERGNEQFF. For the CDR3, the DNA is TGTGCCAGCAGCCCCCGGGGGGAAAGGGGCAATGAGCAGTTCTTC.

Only one count was recorded for this clone. This specimen includes other DNA sequences encoding the same CDR3. This chain connects TRBV7-9 to TRBJ2-3; TRBD2 matches 10 bases. The CDR3 is 16 amino acids. The V gene end was trimmed by 4 bases and the J gene end by 3 bases; junction bases not matched to a gene: 7. Looked up from germline, CDR1 is SEHNR and CDR2 is FQNEAQ (reference sequence). This CDR3 is CASSSRLAGLTDTQYF. The CDR3 nucleotides are TGTGCCAGCAGCTCTAGACTAGCGGGTCTAACAGATACGCAGTATTTT.

For this clone: The sample holds other DNA sequences that translate to the same CDR3. The CDR3 loop is CASSPWTEGEAFF. The CDR3 nucleotides read TGTGCCAGCTCGCCTTGGACGGAGGGAGAAGCTTTCTTT. The V call is TRBV18, the J call TRBJ1-1; D not certain. Germline V gives CDR1 KGHSH, CDR2 LQKENI. The CDR3 length is 13 residues. The ends were cut back, 6 bases at V and 8 bases at J, with 16 bases in the middle. Looking up the rest from reference TRBV18 and TRBJ1-1 gives the full variable domain: NAGVMQNPRHLVRRRGQEARLRCSPMKGHSHVYWYRQLPEEGLKFMVYLQKENIIDESGMPKERFSAEFPKEGPSILRIQQVVRGDSAAYFCASSPWTEGEAFFGQGTRLTVV.

V is TRBV6-5 and J is TRBJ2-3; D ambiguous. Germline-derived CDR1 and CDR2 are MNHEY and SVGAGI. The CDR3 is made up of 15 amino acids. V lost 2 bases and J lost 6, with 15 bases in between. The CDR3 sequence: CASSYRANPQDTQYF. The CDR3 nucleotides read TGTGCCAGCAGTTACCGGGCAAACCCCCAGGATACGCAGTATTTT.

This chain uses TRBV5-1 with TRBJ2-7; TRBD1 matches at 8 bases. J lost 3 bases, V lost 4 bases, and 6 bases had no gene match. Germline-derived CDR1 and CDR2 are SGHRS and YFSETQ. The CDR3 loop spans 14 amino acids. CDR3: CASSGEDRDYEQYF. CDR3 nucleotides: TGCGCCAGCAGCGGGGAGGACAGGGACTACGAGCAGTACTTC.

A note on this clone: It may be a read error: a sequence one base away is much more abundant. Other DNA sequences of this sample code for an identical CDR3. This chain joins TRBV30 and TRBJ1-1; D might be TRBD1 (5 bases). This CDR3 has 12 residues. Germline V CDR1 and CDR2: GTSNPN, SVGIG (reference sequence). CDR3 sequence (DNA): TGTGCCTGGAGTCCCGACAGATATGAAGCTTTTTTT. Encoded protein: CAWSPDRYEAFF.

The chain employs TRBV4-2 and TRBJ2-3; 7 bases fit TRBD2. V was clipped by 4 bases and J by 0 bases; unmatched bases: 1. This CDR3 has 14 amino acids. The germline gives CDR1 LGHNA, CDR2 YNFKEQ. CDR3 amino acids: CASSRLASTDTQYF. The CDR3 bases are TGTGCCAGCAGCCGACTAGCTAGCACAGATACGCAGTATTTT.

The chain has TRBV4-1 and TRBJ2-1; 8 positions agree with TRBD1. Trimming removed 5 bases from V and 6 bases from J; junction bases left unmatched: 9. The germline gives CDR1 MGHRA, CDR2 YSYEKL. CDR3 length: 15 residues. The CDR3 protein is CASSSPRTGPNEQFF. For the CDR3, the DNA is TGCGCCAGCAGCTCTCCTAGGACAGGGCCCAATGAGCAGTTCTTC.

This chain connects TRBV4-1 to TRBJ1-2, with 7 bases lining up with TRBD1. Germline-derived CDR1 and CDR2 are MGHRA and YSYEKL. This CDR3 spans 15 amino acids. Germline trimming cut 0 bases from V and 6 bases from J; bases unmatched to any gene: 7. The CDR3, as DNA: TGCGCCAGCAGCCAAGATCTTTTAGGGGGCGATGGCTACACCTTC. Translation gives CASSQDLLGGDGYTF.

Notes on this clone: The identical CDR3 is also encoded by other nucleotide sequences in the sample. The V and J genes are TRBV30 and TRBJ2-7; D unclear. This CDR3 region has 13 residues. Trimming cost V 0 bases and J 0 bases, with 6 bases left between them. Germline V lookup: CDR1 GTSNPN, CDR2 SVGIG (reference sequence). The CDR3 here is CAWSVGNSYEQYF. As DNA, the CDR3 is TGTGCCTGGAGTGTGGGAAACTCCTACGAGCAGTACTTC.

The chain uses TRBV4-1 and TRBJ2-3, with 7 bases identical to TRBD2. Germline CDR1 MGHRA, CDR2 YSYEKL. The CDR3 contains 17 residues. Germline trimming cut 5 bases from V and 3 bases from J; bases unmatched to any gene: 14. This CDR3 reads CASSNLRVREATDTQYF. CDR3 nucleotide sequence: TGCGCCAGCAGCAACCTTCGAGTACGGGAGGCTACAGATACGCAGTATTTT.

The chain recombines TRBV7-9 with TRBJ2-3; possibly TRBD2 for D (5 bases). The CDR3 runs to 14 residues. Germline V gene lookup returns CDR1 SEHNR and CDR2 FQNEAQ (reference sequence). Trimming left V 5 bases short and J 9 bases short, with 18 bases between. In nucleotides, the CDR3 is TGTGCCAGCAGCGGACTCCGCGGCTTTGAAACGCAGTATTTT. This codes for CASSGLRGFETQYF.

The V gene is TRBV7-9, the J gene TRBJ1-1, with D uncertain. This CDR3 is 13 amino acids long. Deletions cut 1 base from V and 4 bases from J, with 7 bases between. CDR1 and CDR2 from the germline V gene are SEHNR and FQNEAQ (reference sequence). The CDR3 DNA sequence: TGTGCCAGCAGCTTAGGAAGTCCCACTGAAGCTTTCTTT. Translated, it gives CASSLGSPTEAFF.

The chain uses TRBV2 and TRBJ2-1; perhaps TRBD2 as D (5 bases). V was cut by 6 bases and J by 9 bases, with 15 bases left in between. In germline, CDR1 is SNHLY, CDR2 FYNNEI. The CDR3 is made up of 13 amino acids. This CDR3 is CASRGGSSAEQFF. The DNA for the CDR3 is TGTGCCAGCAGGGGCGGGTCGTCCGCTGAGCAGTTCTTC.

This clone was seen just once. Other DNA sequences in the sample encode the same CDR3. The chain carries TRBV9 and TRBJ1-2; no reliable D call. V lost 0 bases, J lost 3 bases, and 3 bases lay in between. The CDR3 spans 12 residues. Per germline, CDR1 SGDLS and CDR2 YYNGEE. CDR3 nucleotides: TGTGCCAGCAGCGTAGGGGACTATGGCTACACCTTC. Its translation is CASSVGDYGYTF.

The rearrangement links TRBV4-3 to TRBJ2-1; TRBD2 agrees at 10 bases. Trimming cost V 5 bases and J 5 bases; bases outside gene matches: 3. Per germline, CDR1 LGHNA and CDR2 YSLEER. This CDR3 region has 14 residues. In DNA form, the CDR3 reads TGCGCCAGCAGCGATCTAGCGGGGGACAATGAGCAGTTCTTC. This encodes CASSDLAGDNEQFF.

The chain's CDR3 is CASSLREGFVEQYF. The DNA for the CDR3 is TGTGCCAGCAGCTTGCGGGAGGGGTTCGTCGAGCAGTACTTC. The chain employs TRBV7-8 and TRBJ2-7; the match to TRBD2 covers 9 bases. Germline CDR1 is SGHVS and CDR2 is FQNEAQ. The V segment lost 3 bases and the J segment 6 bases; nucleotides outside the gene matches: 6. This CDR3 region has 14 residues.

The chain links TRBV4-1 to TRBJ2-4; TRBD2 agrees at 14 bases. The CDR3 sequence is 16 residues long. The V gene's germline CDR1 is MGHRA and CDR2 YSYEKL. V was clipped by 4 bases and J by 3 bases; unmatched bases: 2. This CDR3 reads CASSLGLAGGKNIQYF. The CDR3 nucleotides read TGCGCCAGCAGCCTCGGACTAGCGGGGGGCAAAAACATTCAGTACTTC.